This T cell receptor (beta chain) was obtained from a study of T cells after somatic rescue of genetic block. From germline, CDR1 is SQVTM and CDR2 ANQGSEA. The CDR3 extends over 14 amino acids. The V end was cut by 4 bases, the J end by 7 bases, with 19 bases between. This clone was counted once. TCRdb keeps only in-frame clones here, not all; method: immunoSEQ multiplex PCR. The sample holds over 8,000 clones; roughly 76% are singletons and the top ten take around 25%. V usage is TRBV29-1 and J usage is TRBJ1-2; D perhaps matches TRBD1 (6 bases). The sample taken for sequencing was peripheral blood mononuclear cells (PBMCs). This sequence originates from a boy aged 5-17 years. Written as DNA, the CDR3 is TGCAGCGTTGTAGAATTGATGGGGGCGAGTGGCTACACCTTC. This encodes CSVVELMGASGYTF.